The clone carrying this TCR beta chain was recorded many times. Authors of the study amplified TCR beta CDR3 regions from RNA transcripts. RT-PCR in the first round (using the HTBI primer set) targeted the TCR CDR3. TCRdb redid the calling of the multiplex PCR reads with MiXCR, one entry per CDR3 protein. Of around 350,000 distinct CDR3 sequences in the sample, roughly 13% were seen once. The source of the sample is a study of T cells in Graves' hyperthyroidism and ophthalmopathy. This CDR3 has 15 residues. Trimming removed 0 bases from V and 3 bases from J; junction bases left unmatched: 4. Germline V lookup: CDR1 SGHRS, CDR2 YFSETQ.

This TCR was recovered from a woman between 18 and 29 years old with Graves' hyperthyroidism. The V and J genes are TRBV5-1 and TRBJ2-5; TRBD1 agrees at 8 bases. Material: blood. The chain's CDR3 is CASSLDGQGEETQYF. As DNA, the CDR3 is TGCGCCAGCAGCTTGGATGGACAGGGAGAAGAGACCCAGTACTTC.